These 13 T cell receptor beta chains were all obtained from the same sample, sequenced in a study of shared clonotypes between healthy human individuals. Cells designated naive CD8 were CD45RO-negative and were positively selected for CCR7, with terminally differentiated effector memory CD45RA+ cells excluded. Generated by immunoSEQ multiplex PCR, the TCRdb table keeps only in-frame clones and is missing some. The data contain about 2 million clones, around 96% of them singletons. The sequenced material came from naive CD8+ T cells sorted from blood. These receptors came from a man aged 18 to 30 in good health.

This clone was seen a single time. The chain is built from TRBV27 and TRBJ2-2; 7 bases fit TRBD2. The CDR3 consists of 16 residues. After removal of 5 bases from V and 3 bases from J, the junction contained 9 bases not matched to a gene. The germline V gene encodes CDR1 MNHEY and CDR2 SMNVEV (reference sequence). This chain's CDR3 is CASSPSRGEYTGELFF. In nucleotides, the CDR3 is TGTGCCAGCAGTCCAAGCCGGGGGGAATACACCGGGGAGCTGTTTTTT.

J is TRBJ2-7 and V is TRBV20-1; D may match TRBD1 or TRBD2 (5 bases each). Germline values: CDR1 DFQATT, CDR2 SNEGSKA (reference sequence). CDR3 length: 11 amino acids. The CDR3 DNA follows: TGCGGCGTAGGGGAGACGTACGAGCAGTACTTC. Protein product: CGVGETYEQYF.

The gene calls are TRBV6-1 and TRBJ1-2; TRBD1 is a possible D gene (6 bases). The CDR3 is 14 residues long. Germline V gene lookup returns CDR1 MNHNS and CDR2 SASEGT. V was cut by 2 bases and J by 4 bases, with 11 bases left in between. This chain's CDR3 is CASSETGAAYGYTF. The CDR3 coding sequence is TGTGCCAGCAGTGAAACGGGGGCGGCCTATGGCTACACCTTC.

V usage is TRBV7-9 and J usage is TRBJ2-1; TRBD1 aligns across 7 bases. From germline, CDR1 is SEHNR and CDR2 FQNEAQ (reference sequence). The CDR3 runs to 15 residues. Trimming removed 3 bases from V and 3 bases from J; junction bases left unmatched: 5. CDR3 protein: CASSFTGANYNEQFF. CDR3 bases: TGTGCCAGCAGCTTTACAGGGGCCAACTACAATGAGCAGTTCTTC.

The V call is TRBV12-2, the J call TRBJ2-3; no check of the table's D call, TRBD1, against the DNA was made. TRBV12-2 is tagged as a pseudogene. This CDR3 is 18 amino acids long. CDR3 amino acids: CASRSKGQGQKRADTQYF. In DNA form, the CDR3 reads TGTGCAAGTCGCTCAAAGGGACAGGGTCAAAAACGGGCAGATACGCAGTATTTT.

V is TRBV6-5 and J is TRBJ1-5; D call uncertain. The CDR3 is 13 residues long. CDR1 and CDR2 from the germline V gene are MNHEY and SVGAGI. The V gene lost 1 base and the J gene lost 3 bases, with 4 bases spanning the gap. CDR3 DNA sequence: TGTGCCAGCAGTTACTTCCCCAATCAGCCCCAGCATTTT. It yields the protein CASSYFPNQPQHF.

This chain joins TRBV4-3 and TRBJ2-5; 9 nucleotides agree with TRBD2. The CDR3 contains 15 residues. Germline V CDR1 and CDR2: LGHNA, YSLEER. The junction had 7 bases not matched to a gene; V was cut back by 3 bases and J by 5 bases. The CDR3 nucleotides are TGCGCCAGCAGCCAGACAGTAGCGGGAGAGGAGACCCAGTACTTC. The encoded protein is CASSQTVAGEETQYF.

The chain joins TRBV5-4 to TRBJ1-1; D is uncertain. There are 14 residues in the CDR3. The V end was cut by 0 bases, the J end by 1 base, with 7 bases between. Germline V gene lookup returns CDR1 SGHNT and CDR2 YYREEE (reference sequence). CDR3 DNA: TGTGCCAGCAGCTTGGAGGCAGGGAACACTGAAGCTTTCTTT. Protein product: CASSLEAGNTEAFF.

The J gene is TRBJ2-7, the V gene TRBV7-6, with D possibly TRBD2 on 6 matching bases. V was pared by 1 base and J by 2 bases, with 12 bases between. This CDR3 spans 15 amino acids. The germline V gene encodes CDR1 SGHVS and CDR2 FNYEAQ. This CDR3 is CASSLGGGITYEQYF. The CDR3 DNA is TGTGCCAGCAGCTTAGGGGGCGGGATTACCTACGAGCAGTACTTC.

The V and J genes are TRBV7-2 and TRBJ2-7, with 7 bases identical to TRBD1. Germline V gene data show CDR1 as SGHTA and CDR2 as FQGNSA. The CDR3 consists of 14 residues. Losses at the gene ends were 6 bases for V and 6 bases for J; bases not matched to a gene: 11. The CDR3, as DNA: TGTGCCAGCAGACCCCCCGGGACAGACCTCGAGCAGTACTTC. Translated, it gives CASRPPGTDLEQYF. Combining the CDR3 with reference TRBV7-2 and TRBJ2-7 gives the whole variable domain GAGVSQSPSNKVTEKGKDVELRCDPISGHTALYWYRQSLGQGLEFLIYFQGNSAPDKSGLPSDRFSAERTGGSVSTLTIQRTQQEDSAVYLCASRPPGTDLEQYFGPGTRLTVT.

As regards this clone: This same CDR3 is encoded by further DNA sequences in the sample. The chain has TRBV28 and TRBJ2-3; 7 nucleotides line up with TRBD2. The V gene's germline CDR1 is MDHEN and CDR2 SYDVKM. The CDR3 totals 15 residues. The trim removed 3 bases at V and 0 bases at J, leaving 3 bases unmatched. CDR3 protein: CASSFGGGSTDTQYF. The DNA for the CDR3 is TGTGCCAGCAGTTTTGGGGGGGGAAGCACAGATACGCAGTATTTT.

Of note for this clone: The sample holds other DNA sequences that translate to the same CDR3. The chain uses TRBV9 and TRBJ2-3, with 13 bases aligning to TRBD2. The CDR3 consists of 16 residues. Trimming removed 0 bases from V and 3 bases from J; junction bases left unmatched: 1. Germline V CDR1 and CDR2: SGDLS, YYNGEE. As DNA, the CDR3 is TGTGCCAGCAGCGTAGAGGGACTAGCGGGAACAGATACGCAGTATTTT. This sequence encodes CASSVEGLAGTDTQYF.

The V and J genes are TRBV9 and TRBJ2-7; D may be TRBD2 (6 bases). Trimming removed 0 bases at V and 0 bases at J, with 13 bases between. The CDR3 is 16 amino acids. Looked up from germline, CDR1 is SGDLS and CDR2 is YYNGEE. The CDR3 spells CASSVGGAGDSYEQYF. In nucleotides, the CDR3 is TGTGCCAGCAGCGTAGGGGGAGCGGGTGACTCCTACGAGCAGTACTTC.